This record concerns one T cell receptor beta chain sequence. As yet, its antigen is unknown. The naive CD8 subset, CD45RO-negative cells positively selected for CCR7, excluded terminally differentiated effector memory CD45RA+ cells. Donors were Caucasian adults residing in Nashville, Tennessee, USA. An even split of each subset's genomic DNA across several immunoSEQ plates was performed. TCRdb's table, derived via immunoSEQ multiplex PCR, lists solely in-frame clones and lacks some. The data show approximately 2,200,000 clones, approximately 94% seen once. The source of the sample is a study of shared clonotypes between healthy human individuals. Findings and limits, study-wide: Naive subsets usually exceeded memory subsets in estimated richness.

This receptor was identified in a man aged 18 to 29 in good health. Some clones in this sample may be carry-over from other donors' samples. The specimen sequenced was naive CD8+ T cells from PBMCs.

The CDR3 DNA reads as TGCGCCAGCAGTCACCCGACAACCCCCGGCTCCTACGAGCAGTACTTC. Translating gives CASSHPTTPGSYEQYF. This sequence joins TRBV23-1 and TRBJ2-7; D gene unclear. TRBV23-1 is labeled an ORF, and its function is uncertain. V was cut by 3 bases and J by 0 bases, with 15 bases left in between. This CDR3 has 16 amino acids.